This T cell receptor beta chain was found in a study of post-analysis software for immune sequencing data. Findings of the study overall: The study found significantly lower normalized Chao1 diversity in multiple sclerosis patients than in controls.

Only a few counts were recorded for this clonotype. Its target is not known. Included in the TCR beta cDNA libraries were unique molecular identifiers. Around 460,000 cDNA molecules came from about 1 to 10 million T cells. TCRdb fed the PCR reads into MiXCR, producing one record per CDR3 protein. The sample has about 820,000 distinct CDR3 sequences, roughly 50% seen once. This sequence was found in a girl under 18 with multiple sclerosis. The sample taken for sequencing was blood.

CDR3 protein: CASSSPGTGNEKLFF. DNA of the CDR3: TGTGCCAGTAGTTCTCCCGGGACGGGGAATGAAAAACTGTTTTTT. J is TRBJ1-4 and V is TRBV19; D perhaps matches TRBD1 (5 bases). Germline-derived CDR1 and CDR2 are LNHDA and SQIVND (reference sequence). The CDR3 length is 15 residues. Trimming removed 5 bases from V and 5 bases from J, with 15 bases in between.